By its share, the clone carrying this T cell receptor (beta chain) is medium-sized. Processed graft tissue released its intraepithelial and lamina propria lymphocytes. This CDR3 comprises 18 residues. The data derive from a study of graft-versus-host responses after intestinal transplantation. The assay was immunoSEQ multiplex PCR, and TCRdb's table has in-frame clones only and misses some. Altogether tens of thousands of clones are present, roughly 79% being singletons, with the ten largest covering approximately 3.3%. The sequencing here drew on ileum tissue, taken 12 days after intestinal transplant. This TCR was recovered from a human patient who received an intestinal transplant, so some T cells may come from the graft donor. The V gene is TRBV21-1, the J gene TRBJ2-2; the DNA was not used to check the table's D call, TRBD1. TRBV21-1 has pseudogene status. Written as DNA, the CDR3 is TGTGCCAGCAGCAAATCTAGGGCCTCAGGGATGGACACCGGGGAGCTGTTTTTT. Translated: CASSKSRASGMDTGELFF.